The 32 T cell receptor beta chains listed next were all sequenced from one sample in a study of memory CD4+ T cells and cytomegalovirus serostatus. The repertoire was sequenced with immunoSEQ multiplex PCR; TCRdb's copy has only in-frame clones and lacks some. This table has 80,000 or so clones, 60% to 80% appearing once. Single viable CD3+CD4+CD8-CD45RO+ cells were sorted as the memory CD4+ T cells. Material for sequencing was memory CD4+ T cells from blood. All receptors derive from an adult in good health and CMV-seropositive.

The V and J genes are TRBV5-4 and TRBJ2-5; 8 bases line up with TRBD2. The J segment lost 4 bases and the V segment lost 1 base, leaving 3 bases of the junction unmatched. Germline CDR1 reads SGHNT; CDR2 reads YYREEE (reference sequence). There are 14 residues in the CDR3. CDR3 protein: CASSLKAGGETQYF. The CDR3 DNA reads TGTGCCAGCAGCTTGAAGGCGGGGGGAGAGACCCAGTACTTC.

V and J are TRBV11-3 and TRBJ2-2; 8 nucleotides align to TRBD1. Germline lookup yields CDR1 SGHNT and CDR2 YENEEA. With V trimmed by 4 bases and J by 6 bases, 7 bases remained unmatched. This CDR3 contains 15 residues. The CDR3 DNA reads as TGTGCCAGCAGCTCCGGACAGGGTAACTCCGGGGAGCTGTTTTTT. This translates into CASSSGQGNSGELFF.

This chain joins TRBV5-6 and TRBJ2-1; 13 bases fit TRBD2. Per the germline V gene, CDR1 is SGHDT and CDR2 is YYEEEE. This CDR3 is built from 17 residues. Losses at the gene ends were 3 bases for V and 3 bases for J; bases not matched to a gene: 6. CDR3 in DNA: TGTGCCAGCAGCTGGCGACTAGCGGGGGGATTCTACAATGAGCAGTTCTTC. Translation: CASSWRLAGGFYNEQFF.

This sequence joins TRBV7-2 and TRBJ2-2; D remains unclear. Trimming took 2 bases from V and 0 from J, leaving 7 bases between them. The CDR3 is made up of 15 amino acids. Germline assignment: CDR1 SGHTA and CDR2 FQGNSA. The CDR3: CASSLILANTGELFF. The CDR3 bases are TGTGCCAGCAGCTTAATCTTGGCGAACACCGGGGAGCTGTTTTTT.

By sample share, this clone is medium-sized. The V gene is TRBV2, the J gene TRBJ1-4; D remains unclear. With 4 bases removed from V and 10 bases from J, the gap between germline ends came to 10 bases. Germline V CDR1 and CDR2: SNHLY, FYNNEI. This CDR3 is 12 amino acids long. DNA of the CDR3: TGTGCCAGCAGTGGCCCAGGAGGAAAACTGTTTTTT. This codes for CASSGPGGKLFF.

This clone was seen once. The rearrangement uses TRBV7-8 and TRBJ2-7; D is possibly TRBD1 (5 bases). This CDR3 contains 15 residues. In germline, CDR1 is SGHVS, CDR2 FQNEAQ. Between the trimmed V and J ends, which lost 1 base and 1 base, there was a span of 11 bases. CDR3 nucleotides: TGTGCCAGCAGCTTAGAGCAGGGCGAGTCCTACGAGCAGTACGTC. It yields the protein CASSLEQGESYEQYV.

This chain uses TRBV5-1 with TRBJ2-6, with D possibly matching TRBD2 (6 bases). Looked up from germline, CDR1 is SGHRS and CDR2 is YFSETQ. The V end was cut by 3 bases, the J end by 2 bases, with 9 bases between. The CDR3 contains 15 residues. This CDR3 reads CASSSGGTGANVLTF. CDR3 DNA sequence: TGCGCCAGCAGCTCTGGGGGGACTGGGGCCAACGTCCTGACTTTC. Based on the CDR3 plus reference TRBV5-1 and TRBJ2-6, the full variable domain is KAGVTQTPRYLIKTRGQQVTLSCSPISGHRSVSWYQQTPGQGLQFLFEYFSETQRNKGNFPGRFSGRQFSNSRSEMNVSTLELGDSALYLCASSSGGTGANVLTFGAGSRLTVL.

Here the CDR3 DNA reads TGTGCCAGCAGTTACACTTTGGAAGGAGTTGGCTACACCTTC. Its translation is CASSYTLEGVGYTF. The chain recombines TRBV6-5 with TRBJ1-2; D gene uncertain. This CDR3 region has 14 residues. Germline V gives CDR1 MNHEY, CDR2 SVGAGI. Deletions cut 2 bases from V and 7 bases from J, with 14 bases between.

This clone was seen repeatedly, ten times or more. The chain recombines TRBV28 with TRBJ1-2; no reliable D call. There are 11 residues in the CDR3. Germline V CDR1 and CDR2: MDHEN, SYDVKM. V lost 3 bases and J 8 bases, leaving 7 bases between the germline ends. The chain's CDR3 is CASSLNGGYTF. The CDR3 bases are TGTGCCAGCAGTTTGAATGGGGGCTACACCTTC.

The chain uses TRBV6-6 and TRBJ2-1, with TRBD2 matching 11 bases. The CDR3 runs to 16 residues. After removal of 6 bases from V and 6 bases from J, the junction contained 10 bases not matched to a gene. Germline CDR1 and CDR2: MNHNY and SVGAGI (reference sequence). CDR3 loop: CASSPLLAGGTNEQFF. The CDR3 DNA follows: TGTGCCAGCAGCCCCCTATTAGCGGGAGGGACCAATGAGCAGTTCTTC.

This clone was observed a handful of times. The J gene is TRBJ1-5, the V gene TRBV14; possible D gene TRBD1, 5 bases. Between the trimmed V and J ends, which lost 3 bases and 4 bases, there was a span of 7 bases. The CDR3 is 13 residues long. The germline gives CDR1 SGHDN, CDR2 FVKESK. The CDR3: CASSQGPNQPQHF. CDR3 sequence (DNA): TGTGCCAGCAGCCAGGGGCCGAATCAGCCCCAGCATTTT.

The sample holds one count of this clone. CDR3 DNA sequence: TGTGCCAGCAGTGAAGCGCCGGGACAGGGCACAGATACGCAGTATTTT. This gives the protein CASSEAPGQGTDTQYF. This chain links TRBV6-1 with TRBJ2-3; 8 positions agree with TRBD1. J was trimmed by 1 base and V by 0 bases; bases with no gene match: 3. This CDR3 has 16 amino acids. Germline assignment: CDR1 MNHNS and CDR2 SASEGT.

The V and J genes are TRBV5-1 and TRBJ1-2; D not certain. This CDR3 is built from 14 residues. V was trimmed by 6 bases and J by 0 bases, leaving 12 bases between them. Germline V gene lookup returns CDR1 SGHRS and CDR2 YFSETQ. The CDR3 DNA reads TGCGCCAGCACTAAGGGTGACTCTAACTATGGCTACACCTTC. It codes for CASTKGDSNYGYTF.

The rearrangement joins TRBV5-4 to TRBJ2-6, with unresolved D. The V gene's germline CDR1 is SGHNT and CDR2 YYREEE (reference sequence). This CDR3 has 16 residues. V lost 4 bases, J lost 3 bases, and 14 bases lay in between. Here the CDR3 reads CASSPLSLSGANVLTF. The CDR3 region has the DNA TGTGCCAGCAGCCCTCTGAGCCTTAGTGGGGCCAACGTCCTGACTTTC.

The chain links TRBV30 to TRBJ2-1; a weak D match, TRBD2 (6 bases). The CDR3 totals 14 residues. Trimming cost V 4 bases and J 5 bases, with 15 bases left between them. Germline lookup yields CDR1 GTSNPN and CDR2 SVGIG (reference sequence). The CDR3 region has the DNA TGTGCCTGGAACCCCGGGACTCGAAACAATGAGCAGTTCTTC. Translation gives CAWNPGTRNNEQFF.

This clone was detected only a few times. The genes are TRBV5-8 and TRBJ2-7; D is unclear. Trimming cost V 0 bases and J 4 bases, with 5 bases left between them. The CDR3 is 12 residues long. Germline assignment: CDR1 SGHTS and CDR2 YDEGEE. The CDR3 is CASSLAIYEQYF. The CDR3 region has the DNA TGTGCCAGCAGCTTGGCCATATACGAGCAGTACTTC. The complete variable domain, with remaining parts taken from reference TRBV5-8 and TRBJ2-7, reads EAGVTQSPTHLIKTRGQQATLRCSPISGHTSVYWYQQALGLGLQFLLWYDEGEERNRGNFPPRFSGRQFPNYSSELNVNALELEDSALYLCASSLAIYEQYFGPGTRLTVT.

The chain is built from TRBV19 and TRBJ1-1, with TRBD1 identical over 10 bases. The germline CDR1 and CDR2 sequences are LNHDA and SQIVND (reference sequence). The CDR3 runs to 15 residues. J lost 7 bases, V lost 6 bases, and 11 bases had no gene match. In DNA, the CDR3 is TGTGCCAGTAGGGGACAGGGGCGAATTAAGGGTGAAGCTTTCTTT. It yields the protein CASRGQGRIKGEAFF.

V is TRBV2 and J is TRBJ1-1; TRBD1 agrees at 7 bases. The CDR3 is 14 amino acids. The trim removed 6 bases at V and 2 bases at J, leaving 6 bases unmatched. Germline assignment: CDR1 SNHLY and CDR2 FYNNEI. In DNA, the CDR3 is TGTGCCAGCAGGGAGGGGGCCGGCAACACTGAAGCTTTCTTT. As protein: CASREGAGNTEAFF.

This clone appeared a few times. The rearrangement joins TRBV5-1 to TRBJ1-6; a possible D gene is TRBD1 (5 bases). The CDR3 sequence is 14 residues long. CDR1 and CDR2 (germline): SGHRS, YFSETQ. The V end was cut by 4 bases, the J end by 5 bases, with 10 bases between. The CDR3 bases are TGCGCCAGCAGCGAACAGGTCGATAATTCACCCCTCCACTTT. Protein sequence: CASSEQVDNSPLHF.

This clone appeared a single time. The V gene is TRBV10-1, the J gene TRBJ2-3; D possibly corresponds to TRBD2 (5 bases). Germline V gene lookup returns CDR1 WNHNN and CDR2 SYGVQD (reference sequence). The V end was cut by 1 base, the J end by 2 bases, with 19 bases between. This CDR3 is built from 18 residues. CDR3 in amino acids: CASSEFGLAGEITDTQYF. Written as DNA, the CDR3 is TGCGCCAGCAGTGAGTTCGGGCTAGCCGGGGAGATCACAGATACGCAGTATTTT.

The chain has TRBV7-2 and TRBJ2-2, with 10 bases fitting TRBD1. The J segment lost 5 bases and the V segment lost 4 bases, leaving 4 bases of the junction unmatched. From germline, CDR1 is SGHTA and CDR2 FQGNSA. The CDR3 length is 15 residues. CDR3 sequence reads: CASSYWGQGTGELFF. The CDR3 DNA reads as TGTGCCAGCAGCTACTGGGGACAGGGGACCGGGGAGCTGTTTTTT.

This clone was seen only a few times. V gene TRBV6-4 combines with J gene TRBJ2-1; D is unclear. The V end was cut by 8 bases, the J end by 12 bases, with 11 bases between. The CDR3 sequence is 10 residues long. CDR1 and CDR2 (germline): MRHNA, SNTAGT. The CDR3 loop is CASPPQGQFF. CDR3 bases: TGTGCCAGCCCCCCCCAAGGGCAGTTCTTC.

J is TRBJ1-6 and V is TRBV4-2; D possibly corresponds to TRBD1 (5 bases). The CDR3 length is 15 residues. The germline V gene has CDR1 LGHNA and CDR2 YNFKEQ. V lost 0 bases to trimming and J lost 2 bases, with 5 bases between them. CDR3 sequence: CASSQEGPYNSPLHF. CDR3 nucleotide sequence: TGTGCCAGCAGCCAAGAGGGACCCTATAATTCACCCCTCCACTTT.

As to this clone: An end of the junction differs from the germline gene, which may be a read error. The J gene is TRBJ1-2, the V gene TRBV13; 10 bases map to TRBD1. Germline-derived CDR1 and CDR2 are PRHDT and FYEKMQ (reference sequence). CDR3 length equals 12 residues. As DNA, the CDR3 is TGTGCCAGCAGCCCCGGACAGGGGGGATCTTACTTC. It codes for CASSPGQGGSYF.

This clone came up once. The chain links TRBV6-5 to TRBJ1-1; D is unresolved. Trimming removed 3 bases at V and 5 bases at J, with 19 bases between. Looked up from germline, CDR1 is MNHEY and CDR2 is SVGAGI. CDR3 length: 16 residues. Here the CDR3 reads CASSYTRVARGTEAFF. Here the CDR3 DNA reads TGTGCCAGCAGTTATACACGGGTGGCTCGTGGAACTGAAGCTTTCTTT.

The rearrangement joins TRBV15 to TRBJ1-6, with D unclear. Germline V gives CDR1 LNHNV, CDR2 YYDKDF (reference sequence). With 5 bases removed from V and 5 bases from J, the gap between germline ends came to 13 bases. The CDR3 contains 15 residues. The CDR3 loop is CATSRSLGDNSPLHF. The CDR3 DNA reads as TGTGCCACCAGCCGGTCTTTGGGTGATAATTCACCCCTCCACTTT.

This clone showed up just once. This chain connects TRBV28 to TRBJ2-5, with 9 bases that match TRBD2. Germline CDR1 MDHEN, CDR2 SYDVKM. CDR3 length: 14 amino acids. V shed 4 bases and J 7 bases; nucleotides not matched to a gene: 7. The chain's CDR3 is CASSSGGGAGTQYF. Written as DNA, the CDR3 is TGTGCCAGCAGTTCGGGCGGGGGGGCCGGGACCCAGTACTTC.

The gene calls are TRBV5-4 and TRBJ2-1; possibly TRBD2 for D (5 bases). V was trimmed by 3 bases and J by 7 bases, leaving 23 bases between them. This CDR3 is built from 17 residues. CDR1 and CDR2 (germline): SGHNT, YYREEE (reference sequence). CDR3 loop: CASSSGGGGRLGNEQFF. CDR3 DNA sequence: TGTGCCAGCAGCTCCGGAGGAGGTGGGAGACTGGGAAATGAGCAGTTCTTC.

The chain is built from TRBV12-5 and TRBJ1-1; 12 bases are shared with TRBD1. The CDR3 consists of 23 residues. V shed 3 bases, J shed 4 bases, and the junction held 27 bases outside the gene matches. In germline, CDR1 is LGHNT, CDR2 FRNRAP. CDR3 bases: TGTGCTAGTGGTTTCATTCCCCTCCTTCTTACCGGGACAGGGGGCTCGGTGGGCACTGAAGCTTTCTTT. Translating it yields CASGFIPLLLTGTGGSVGTEAFF.

The rearrangement uses TRBV7-9 and TRBJ1-1; D uncertain. The CDR3 contains 15 residues. Per germline, CDR1 SEHNR and CDR2 FQNEAQ (reference sequence). The ends were cut back, 0 bases at V and 4 bases at J, with 12 bases in the middle. The CDR3 reads CASSLALGAGTEAFF. The CDR3, as DNA: TGTGCCAGCAGCTTAGCTTTAGGAGCAGGCACTGAAGCTTTCTTT.

The chain employs TRBV27 and TRBJ1-1; 8 bases line up with TRBD1. CDR3 size: 14 residues. V dropped 5 bases and J dropped 3; count of bases not matched to a gene: 5. CDR1 is MNHEY and CDR2 is SMNVEV in the germline V gene (reference sequence). The CDR3 is CASSKTDRDTEAFF. The CDR3 DNA is TGTGCCAGCAGTAAAACGGACAGGGACACTGAAGCTTTCTTT.

This chain joins TRBV2 and TRBJ1-2; TRBD1 aligns across 7 bases. Looked up from germline, CDR1 is SNHLY and CDR2 is FYNNEI. V lost 7 bases to trimming and J lost 4 bases; unmatched junction nucleotides: 6. The CDR3 covers 13 residues. CDR3 region: CASKAGQSYGYTF. Written as DNA, the CDR3 is TGTGCCAGCAAGGCGGGACAGAGCTATGGCTACACCTTC.